The T cell receptor (beta chain) described here comes from a study of glioma-infiltrating T cells after dendritic cell vaccination. Study details: Autologous tumor lysate-pulsed dendritic cell vaccination was given between the early 2000s and the early 2010s. Autologous tumor lysate was loaded overnight onto monocyte-derived dendritic cells grown seven days with IL-4 and GM-CSF.

Measured with immunoSEQ multiplex PCR; TCRdb has only the in-frame clones, and not every one. This sample has roughly 87,000 clones, with 83% found just once. The CDR3 consists of 15 residues. CDR1 SGHDT and CDR2 YYEEEE come from the germline V gene. The J segment lost 4 bases and the V segment lost 4 bases, leaving 9 bases of the junction unmatched. This sample's time point: after dendritic cell vaccination, including at tumor progression/relapse. All glioblastoma patients lacked an isocitrate dehydrogenase mutation. The source is a human donor with glioblastoma. V usage is TRBV5-6 and J usage is TRBJ1-2; TRBD1 aligns across 8 bases. The sample consisted of blood, taken after dendritic cell vaccination. CDR3 in amino acids: CASSQLDDRGYGYTF. In DNA, the CDR3 is TGTGCCAGCAGCCAACTAGATGACAGGGGCTATGGCTACACCTTC.